This T cell receptor beta chain was sequenced for a study of control samples from healthy donors and cancer patients. Germline values: CDR1 LGHDT, CDR2 YNNKEL (reference sequence). This CDR3 contains 15 residues. Trimming took 3 bases from V and 2 from J; bases not matched to a gene: 4. This clone occurred once. Clones were read by immunoSEQ multiplex PCR, and TCRdb kept only the in-frame ones, dropping some. This table has about 130,000 clones, roughly 94% appearing once. This clonotype was obtained from a man in his sixties with colorectal cancer. This chain joins TRBV3-1 (or the pseudogene TRBV3-2) and TRBJ2-3, with TRBD1 matching 8 bases. The sequenced sample consisted of PBMCs. CDR3 sequence reads: CASSHRTGFTDTQYF. The CDR3 bases are TGTGCCAGCAGCCACAGGACAGGGTTCACAGATACGCAGTATTTT.